The entry that follows covers one T cell receptor (beta chain) sequence. The sample contains more than one DNA sequence encoding this CDR3. These data originate in a study of blood T cell repertoires in COVID-19. For the study at large: The United States, Italy and Spain were the sources of the acute and convalescent COVID-19 samples. PBMCs, B-cell-depleted T cells, or T cells provided the cDNA or gDNA that made up the material.

Cohorts were based on clinical histories the participants reported. Assay: immunoSEQ multiplex PCR; the TCRdb copy retains only in-frame clones and omits some. Among some 460,000 clones, about 85% were seen once, and the ten largest hold around 0.64%. CDR3 length: 13 residues. Deletions cut 1 base from V and 3 bases from J, with 7 bases between. The chain combines TRBV12-3 or TRBV12-4 with TRBJ2-7; tentative D call: TRBD1 (5 bases). This clonotype was obtained from a young woman who had recovered from COVID-19. The sequenced material came from PBMCs or T cells enriched from blood (not recorded which). This CDR3 is CASSLGGSYEQYF. CDR3 nucleotide sequence: TGTGCCAGCAGTTTAGGGGGCAGCTACGAGCAGTACTTC.